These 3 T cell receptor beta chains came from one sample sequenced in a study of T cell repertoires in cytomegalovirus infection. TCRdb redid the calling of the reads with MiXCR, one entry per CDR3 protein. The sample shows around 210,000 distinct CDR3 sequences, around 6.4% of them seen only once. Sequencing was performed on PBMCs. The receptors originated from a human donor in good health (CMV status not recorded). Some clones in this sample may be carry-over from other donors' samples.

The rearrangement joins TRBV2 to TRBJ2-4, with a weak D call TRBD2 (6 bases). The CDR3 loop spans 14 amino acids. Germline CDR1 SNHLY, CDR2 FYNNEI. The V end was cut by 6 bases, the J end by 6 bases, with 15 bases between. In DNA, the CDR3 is TGTGCCAGCAGCGCTAGGGACTCCATAAACATTCAGTACTTC. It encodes CASSARDSINIQYF.

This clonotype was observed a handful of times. The CDR3 loop is CSASGTSGGPALYEQYF. The DNA of the CDR3 is TGCAGTGCATCCGGGACTAGCGGAGGCCCAGCCCTATACGAGCAGTACTTC. The chain combines TRBV20-1 with TRBJ2-7; TRBD2 aligns across 11 bases. Germline loops: CDR1 DFQATT, CDR2 SNEGSKA (reference sequence). This CDR3 is built from 17 residues. V lost 6 bases and J lost 4; bases outside the gene matches: 17.

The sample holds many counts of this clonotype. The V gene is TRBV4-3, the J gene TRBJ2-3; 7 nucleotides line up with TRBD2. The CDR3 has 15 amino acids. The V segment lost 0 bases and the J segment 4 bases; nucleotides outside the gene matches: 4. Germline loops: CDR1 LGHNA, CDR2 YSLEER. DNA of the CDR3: TGCGCCAGCAGCCAAGACCGGGCGGGAGCAGATACGCAGTATTTT. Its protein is CASSQDRAGADTQYF.